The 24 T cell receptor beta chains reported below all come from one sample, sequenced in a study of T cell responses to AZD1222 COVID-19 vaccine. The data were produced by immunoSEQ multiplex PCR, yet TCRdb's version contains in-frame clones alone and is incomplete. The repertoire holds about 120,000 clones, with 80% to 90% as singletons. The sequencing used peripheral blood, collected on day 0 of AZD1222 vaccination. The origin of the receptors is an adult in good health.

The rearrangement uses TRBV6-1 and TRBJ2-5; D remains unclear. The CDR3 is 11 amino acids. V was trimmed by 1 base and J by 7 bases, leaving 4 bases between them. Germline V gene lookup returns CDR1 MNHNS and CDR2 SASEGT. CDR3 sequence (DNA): TGTGCCAGCAGTGAAGTAGGGACCCAGTACTTC. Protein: CASSEVGTQYF.

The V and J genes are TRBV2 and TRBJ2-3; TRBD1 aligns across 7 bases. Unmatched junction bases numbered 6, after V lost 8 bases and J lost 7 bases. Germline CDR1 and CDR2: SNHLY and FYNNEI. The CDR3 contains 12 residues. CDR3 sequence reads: CASGKQGNTQYF. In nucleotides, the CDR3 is TGTGCCAGCGGTAAACAGGGGAATACGCAGTATTTT.

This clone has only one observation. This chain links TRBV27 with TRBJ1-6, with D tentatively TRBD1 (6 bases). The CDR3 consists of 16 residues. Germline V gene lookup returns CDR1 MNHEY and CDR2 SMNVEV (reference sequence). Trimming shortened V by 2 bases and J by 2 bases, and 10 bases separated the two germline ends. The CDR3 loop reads CASSLGTTTYNSPLHF. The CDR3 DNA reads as TGTGCCAGCAGTTTAGGGACAACCACCTATAATTCACCCCTCCACTTT.

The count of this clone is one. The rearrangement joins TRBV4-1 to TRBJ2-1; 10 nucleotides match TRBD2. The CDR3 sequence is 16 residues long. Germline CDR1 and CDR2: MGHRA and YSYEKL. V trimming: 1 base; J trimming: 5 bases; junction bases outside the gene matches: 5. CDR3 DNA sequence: TGCGCCAGCAGCCAAGTGGGCCTAGCGGGAGACAATGAGCAGTTCTTC. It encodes CASSQVGLAGDNEQFF.

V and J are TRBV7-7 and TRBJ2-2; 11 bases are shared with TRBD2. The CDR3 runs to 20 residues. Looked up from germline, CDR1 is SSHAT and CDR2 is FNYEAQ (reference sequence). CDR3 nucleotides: TGTGCAAGGGTGTTGGGGCCCAGGTGGGTTAGCGGGAGGGCCCCCGGGGAGCTGTTTTTT. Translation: CARVLGPRWVSGRAPGELFF.

This chain's CDR3 is CASSRQGKETQYF. CDR3 DNA sequence: TGTGCCAGCAGTCGACAGGGAAAAGAGACCCAGTACTTC. V usage is TRBV2 and J usage is TRBJ2-5; 7 nucleotides align to TRBD1. CDR1 and CDR2 (germline): SNHLY, FYNNEI. V shed 5 bases, J shed 3 bases, and the junction held 3 bases outside the gene matches. This CDR3 spans 13 amino acids.

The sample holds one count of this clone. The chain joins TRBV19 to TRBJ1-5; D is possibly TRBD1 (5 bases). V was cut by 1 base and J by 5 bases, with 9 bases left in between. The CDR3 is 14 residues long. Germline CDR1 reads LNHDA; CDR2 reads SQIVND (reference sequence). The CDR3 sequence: CASSIVGRDQPQHF. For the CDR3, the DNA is TGTGCCAGTAGTATAGTCGGCAGGGATCAGCCCCAGCATTTT.

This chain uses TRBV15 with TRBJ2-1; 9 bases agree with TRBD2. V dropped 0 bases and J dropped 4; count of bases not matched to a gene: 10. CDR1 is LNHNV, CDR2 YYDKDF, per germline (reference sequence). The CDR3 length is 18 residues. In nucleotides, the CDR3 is TGTGCCACCAGCAGAGACAGAATCCGGCTAGCGGGGTACAATGAGCAGTTCTTC. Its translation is CATSRDRIRLAGYNEQFF.

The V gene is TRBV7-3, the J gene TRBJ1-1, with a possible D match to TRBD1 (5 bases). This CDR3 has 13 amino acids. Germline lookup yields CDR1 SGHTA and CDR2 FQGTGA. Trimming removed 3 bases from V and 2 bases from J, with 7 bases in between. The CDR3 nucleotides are TGTGCCAGCAGCTTCGGGGGTAACACTGAAGCTTTCTTT. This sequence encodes CASSFGGNTEAFF.

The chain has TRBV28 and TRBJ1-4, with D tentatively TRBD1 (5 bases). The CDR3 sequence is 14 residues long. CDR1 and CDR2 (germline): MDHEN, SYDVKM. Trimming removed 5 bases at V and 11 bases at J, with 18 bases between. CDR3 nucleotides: TGTGCCAGCAGTCCCACAGGCTCGAGGTGGAAACTGTTTTTT. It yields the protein CASSPTGSRWKLFF.

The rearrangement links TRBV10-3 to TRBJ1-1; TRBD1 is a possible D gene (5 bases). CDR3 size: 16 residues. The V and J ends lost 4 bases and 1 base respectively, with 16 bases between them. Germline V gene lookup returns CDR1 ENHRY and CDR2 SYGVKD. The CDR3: CAISGGRGSQNTEAFF. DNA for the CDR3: TGTGCCATCAGTGGGGGGAGGGGTTCCCAGAACACTGAAGCTTTCTTT.

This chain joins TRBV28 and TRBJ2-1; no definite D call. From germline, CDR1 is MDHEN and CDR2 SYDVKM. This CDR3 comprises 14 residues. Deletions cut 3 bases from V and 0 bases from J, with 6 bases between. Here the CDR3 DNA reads TGTGCCAGCAGTTTGGTAAACTCCTACAATGAGCAGTTCTTC. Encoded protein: CASSLVNSYNEQFF.

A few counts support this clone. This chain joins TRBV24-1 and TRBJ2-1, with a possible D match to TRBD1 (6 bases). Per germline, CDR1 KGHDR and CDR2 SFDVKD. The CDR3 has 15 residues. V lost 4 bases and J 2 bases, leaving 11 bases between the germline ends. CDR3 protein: CATSDPGETYNEQFF. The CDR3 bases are TGTGCCACCAGTGACCCAGGGGAAACCTACAATGAGCAGTTCTTC.

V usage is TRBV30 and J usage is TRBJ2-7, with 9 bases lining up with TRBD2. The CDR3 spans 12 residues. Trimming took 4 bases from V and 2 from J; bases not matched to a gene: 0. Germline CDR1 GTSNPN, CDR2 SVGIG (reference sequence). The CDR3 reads CAWTSGTYEQYF. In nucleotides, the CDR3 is TGTGCCTGGACTAGCGGGACCTACGAGCAGTACTTC.

The CDR3 nucleotides read TGTGCCAGCAGCTTAGCCGGCTTTTCTGAGCAGTTCTTC. This sequence encodes CASSLAGFSEQFF. This sequence joins TRBV13 and TRBJ2-1, with D unclear. Trimming removed 1 base from V and 9 bases from J, with 10 bases in between. The CDR3 length is 13 residues. CDR1 is PRHDT, CDR2 FYEKMQ, per germline (reference sequence). Full variable domain (remainder filled in from reference TRBV13 and TRBJ2-1): AAGVIQSPRHLIKEKRETATLKCYPIPRHDTVYWYQQGPGQDPQFLISFYEKMQSDKGSIPDRFSAQQFSDYHSELNMSSLELGDSALYFCASSLAGFSEQFFGPGTRLTVL.

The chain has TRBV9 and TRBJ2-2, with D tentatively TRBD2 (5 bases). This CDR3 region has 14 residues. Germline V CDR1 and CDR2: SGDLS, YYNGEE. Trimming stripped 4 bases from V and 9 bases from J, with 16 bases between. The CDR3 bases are TGTGCCAGCAGCTCAAGCGGTCGGATCCGGGAGCTGTTTTTT. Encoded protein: CASSSSGRIRELFF.

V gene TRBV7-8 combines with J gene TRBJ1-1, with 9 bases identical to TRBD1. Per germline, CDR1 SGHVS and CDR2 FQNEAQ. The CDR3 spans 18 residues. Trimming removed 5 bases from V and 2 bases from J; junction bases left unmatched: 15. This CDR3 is CASSLSGQGAGPNTEAFF. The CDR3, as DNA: TGTGCCAGCAGCCTCTCGGGACAGGGCGCAGGGCCTAACACTGAAGCTTTCTTT. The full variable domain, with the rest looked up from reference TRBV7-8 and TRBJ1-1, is GAGVSQSPRYKVAKRGQDVALRCDPISGHVSLFWYQQALGQGPEFLTYFQNEAQLDKSGLPSDRFFAERPEGSVSTLKIQRTQQEDSAVYLCASSLSGQGAGPNTEAFFGQGTRLTVV.

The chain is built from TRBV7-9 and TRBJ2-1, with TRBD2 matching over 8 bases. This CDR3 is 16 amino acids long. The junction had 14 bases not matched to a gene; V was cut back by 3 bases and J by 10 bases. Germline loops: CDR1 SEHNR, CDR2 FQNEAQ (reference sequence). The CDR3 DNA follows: TGTGCCAGCAGCTTGGGGGCGGGGCTAGCGGGCCTAGAGCAGTTCTTC. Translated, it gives CASSLGAGLAGLEQFF.

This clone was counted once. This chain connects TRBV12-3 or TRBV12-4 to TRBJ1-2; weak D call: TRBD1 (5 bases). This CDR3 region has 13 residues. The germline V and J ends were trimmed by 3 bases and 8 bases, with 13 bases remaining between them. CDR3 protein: CASSLFLEGGYTF. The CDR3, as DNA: TGTGCCAGCAGTTTGTTCCTCGAGGGGGGCTACACCTTC.

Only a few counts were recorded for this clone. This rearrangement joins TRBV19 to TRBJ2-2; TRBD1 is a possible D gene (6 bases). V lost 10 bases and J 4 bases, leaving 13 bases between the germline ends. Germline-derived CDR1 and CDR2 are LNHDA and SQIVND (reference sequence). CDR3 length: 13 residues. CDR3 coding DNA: TGTGCCAACAGGGAGTCGGGCACCGGGGAGCTGTTTTTT. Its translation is CANRESGTGELFF.

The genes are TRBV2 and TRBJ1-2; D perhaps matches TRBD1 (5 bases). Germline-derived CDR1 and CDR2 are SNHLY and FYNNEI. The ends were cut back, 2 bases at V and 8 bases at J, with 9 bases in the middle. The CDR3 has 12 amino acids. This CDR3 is CASSERGTGYTF. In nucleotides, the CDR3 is TGTGCCAGCAGTGAAAGGGGTACCGGCTACACCTTC.

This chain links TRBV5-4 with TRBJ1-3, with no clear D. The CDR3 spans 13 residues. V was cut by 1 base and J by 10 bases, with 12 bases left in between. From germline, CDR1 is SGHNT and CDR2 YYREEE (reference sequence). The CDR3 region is CASSLPGLNTIYF. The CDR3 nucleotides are TGTGCCAGCAGCTTGCCAGGCCTAAATACCATATATTTT.

CDR3 in amino acids: CASSSGGSYGYTF. CDR3 DNA: TGCGCCAGCAGCTCAGGGGGCAGCTATGGCTACACCTTC. V is TRBV5-1 and J is TRBJ1-2; 8 nucleotides line up with TRBD1. J lost 4 bases, V lost 3 bases, and 2 bases had no gene match. The CDR3 contains 13 residues. Germline CDR1 SGHRS, CDR2 YFSETQ. Variable domain in full (rest from reference TRBV5-1 and TRBJ1-2): KAGVTQTPRYLIKTRGQQVTLSCSPISGHRSVSWYQQTPGQGLQFLFEYFSETQRNKGNFPGRFSGRQFSNSRSEMNVSTLELGDSALYLCASSSGGSYGYTFGSGTRLTVV.

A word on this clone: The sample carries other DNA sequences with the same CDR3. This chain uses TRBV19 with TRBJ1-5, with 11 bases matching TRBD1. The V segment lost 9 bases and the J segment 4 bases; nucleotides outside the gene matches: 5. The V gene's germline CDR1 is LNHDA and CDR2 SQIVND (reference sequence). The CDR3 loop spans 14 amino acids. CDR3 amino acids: CASAGTGGNQPQHF. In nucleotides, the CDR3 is TGTGCCAGCGCCGGGACAGGGGGGAATCAGCCCCAGCATTTT.